Listed below are T cell receptor beta chains from one sample, sequenced in a study of blood T cell repertoires in COVID-19. Some clones are missing from TCRdb's copy, which holds only in-frame ones; the method was immunoSEQ multiplex PCR. Of 55,000 to 70,000 clones listed, around 90% are singletons. The sequenced sample was peripheral blood. These receptors were obtained from a human donor in a cohort sampled during active COVID-19. Each CDR3 is given with its conserved first and last residue. A D gene is named only where the DNA matches it firmly. Expanded clones get a size class; other rows say once, few or many, or leave the size out.

CDR3nt: TGTGCCAGCAGCTCCATCAGCGGATTCTTCCATTTAGCCAAAAACATTCAGTACTTC
CDR3aa: CASSSISGFFHLAKNIQYF
d_gene: .
j_gene: TRBJ2-4
v_gene: TRBV11-2
abundance: .

CDR3nt: TGTGCCAGCAGTCTCCAGGGGGCGAGTTTCTCTGAAGCTTTCTTT
CDR3aa: CASSLQGASFSEAFF
d_gene: TRBD1
j_gene: TRBJ1-1
v_gene: TRBV27
abundance: .

CDR3nt: TGTGCCAGCAGCCCACGGGACATGAACACTGAAGCTTTCTTT
CDR3aa: CASSPRDMNTEAFF
d_gene: .
j_gene: TRBJ1-1
v_gene: TRBV5-5
abundance: .

CDR3nt: TGTGCCAGTAGTGCGGACAGGTGGAATGAAAAACTGTTTTTT
CDR3aa: CASSADRWNEKLFF
d_gene: TRBD1
j_gene: TRBJ1-4
v_gene: TRBV19
abundance: once

CDR3nt: TGTGCCAGCAACACGGGACAGGGCGACACCGGGGAGCTGTTTTTT
CDR3aa: CASNTGQGDTGELFF
d_gene: TRBD1
j_gene: TRBJ2-2
v_gene: TRBV6-6
abundance: .

CDR3nt: TGTGCCAGCAGCCCGGACAGTAATTCACCCCTCCACTTT
CDR3aa: CASSPDSNSPLHF
d_gene: .
j_gene: TRBJ1-6
v_gene: TRBV7-9
abundance: .

CDR3nt: TGTGCCAGCAGCCCGGGGACAGGAGCTAACTATGGCTACACCTTC
CDR3aa: CASSPGTGANYGYTF
d_gene: TRBD1
j_gene: TRBJ1-2
v_gene: TRBV7-3
abundance: .

CDR3nt: TGTGCCAGCAGCTCCTTAAGTGGGACGGCAGCGGGGCCCCAGCATTTT
CDR3aa: CASSSLSGTAAGPQHF
d_gene: .
j_gene: TRBJ1-5
v_gene: TRBV5-4
abundance: .

CDR3nt: TGTGCCGCGGGGAGGGGGATGAACACCGGGGAGCTGTTTTTT
CDR3aa: CAAGRGMNTGELFF
d_gene: .
j_gene: TRBJ2-2
v_gene: TRBV27
abundance: .

CDR3nt: TGTGCCAGCAGCCACGGAACAGGGGAAAACACCATATATTTT
CDR3aa: CASSHGTGENTIYF
d_gene: TRBD1
j_gene: TRBJ1-3
v_gene: TRBV3-1/TRBV3-2
abundance: .

CDR3nt: TGTGCCAGCAGCGTAGCTACCGAGAAGTCGGGACAGGACAACAATGAGCAGTTCTTC
CDR3aa: CASSVATEKSGQDNNEQFF
d_gene: TRBD1
j_gene: TRBJ2-1
v_gene: TRBV9
abundance: .

CDR3nt: TGTGCCAGCAGTTTGAATGGGGGACAGCCCCCGGACAATGAGCAGTTCTTC
CDR3aa: CASSLNGGQPPDNEQFF
d_gene: TRBD1
j_gene: TRBJ2-1
v_gene: TRBV28
abundance: .

CDR3nt: TGTGCCAGCAGCCACGGACAGGGGGCGAGCTACAATGAGCAGTTCTTC
CDR3aa: CASSHGQGASYNEQFF
d_gene: TRBD1
j_gene: TRBJ2-1
v_gene: TRBV14
abundance: .

CDR3nt: TGTGCCAGCGGAACTAGCGGGATTATCTACGAGCAGTACTTC
CDR3aa: CASGTSGIIYEQYF
d_gene: TRBD2
j_gene: TRBJ2-7
v_gene: TRBV27
abundance: .

CDR3nt: TGTGCCAGCAGCTTGCCTCCTAACTATGGCTACACCTTC
CDR3aa: CASSLPPNYGYTF
d_gene: .
j_gene: TRBJ1-2
v_gene: TRBV5-8
abundance: once

CDR3nt: TGTGCCAGCAGGGCGACAGGGAATCAGCCCCAGCATTTT
CDR3aa: CASRATGNQPQHF
d_gene: TRBD1
j_gene: TRBJ1-5
v_gene: TRBV2
abundance: .

CDR3nt: TGTGCCAAAACGGGACATCCGATTGCCAAAAACATTCAGTACTTC
CDR3aa: CAKTGHPIAKNIQYF
d_gene: .
j_gene: TRBJ2-4
v_gene: TRBV19
abundance: .

CDR3nt: TGTGCCAGCAGTCCTCCCGGGACTTCCCGGGAGCAGTACTTC
CDR3aa: CASSPPGTSREQYF
d_gene: .
j_gene: TRBJ2-7
v_gene: TRBV27
abundance: .